This T cell receptor beta chain came from a study of T cells in Graves' hyperthyroidism and ophthalmopathy. The overall study: Peripheral blood samples were taken at initial diagnosis, prior to any treatment.

The PBMCs studied were ones that came from roughly 9.1 ml fresh peripheral blood. The germline V gene encodes CDR1 MNHEY and CDR2 SVGAGI. Trimming cost V 2 bases and J 2 bases, with 10 bases left between them. This CDR3 region has 14 residues. This clonotype was seen more than once but under ten times. TCR beta CDR3 regions were amplified from RNA. Carried out on the TCR CDR3, a first-round RT-PCR used the HTBI primer set. TCRdb re-called the multiplex PCR reads with MiXCR, one entry per CDR3 protein. The table lists 500,000 to 650,000 distinct CDR3 sequences, approximately 17% of them singletons. The receptor's source is a woman aged 18-29 years with Graves' ophthalmopathy. Sequencing input: blood. The chain joins TRBV6-5 to TRBJ2-7, with a tentative D call TRBD2 (6 bases). As DNA, the CDR3 is TGTGCCAGCAGTTACCGGGACTCAGCCTACGAGCAGTACTTC. Residues: CASSYRDSAYEQYF.